The next 5 T cell receptor beta chains were all read from a single sample in a study of blood T cell repertoires in COVID-19. Using immunoSEQ multiplex PCR, the repertoire was profiled, and TCRdb retains in-frame clones only, with some absent. The sample includes under 20,000 clones, around 80% of them seen just once. The sequenced material came from peripheral blood. The receptors originated from a man aged 60 to 75 with active or convalescent COVID-19.

This clone occurred a few times. The J gene is TRBJ2-3, the V gene TRBV11-2; D remains unclear. This CDR3 is 14 amino acids long. Trimming pared 1 base from V and 2 bases from J, leaving 7 bases between. The germline V gene encodes CDR1 SGHAT and CDR2 FQNNGV. The CDR3 loop is CASSLGRNTDTQYF. The DNA of the CDR3 is TGTGCCAGCAGCTTAGGGCGGAACACAGATACGCAGTATTTT.

V gene TRBV2 combines with J gene TRBJ2-7; 8 nucleotides align to TRBD1. The CDR3 sequence is 15 residues long. Trimming cost V 8 bases and J 0 bases; bases outside gene matches: 9. The V gene's germline CDR1 is SNHLY and CDR2 FYNNEI. The CDR3 bases are TGTGCCAGCGCTGGGACAGGCCTCTCCTCCTACGAGCAGTACTTC. It specifies CASAGTGLSSYEQYF.

The V and J genes are TRBV9 and TRBJ2-3, with 7 bases fitting TRBD2. Germline V CDR1 and CDR2: SGDLS, YYNGEE. J gave up 0 bases and V 2 bases, and 3 bases lay outside the gene matches. This CDR3 is built from 15 residues. In DNA form, the CDR3 reads TGTGCCAGCAGCGTTTGGGAGGGAAGCACAGATACGCAGTATTTT. It codes for CASSVWEGSTDTQYF.

This clone was counted between two and nine times. This chain connects TRBV28 to TRBJ1-2; D unresolved. V was pared by 0 bases and J by 1 base, with 9 bases between. This CDR3 comprises 15 residues. Per the germline V gene, CDR1 is MDHEN and CDR2 is SYDVKM. CDR3 amino acids: CASSLWQDNNYGYTF. CDR3 coding DNA: TGTGCCAGCAGTTTATGGCAGGATAATAACTATGGCTACACCTTC.

The chain links TRBV6-1 to TRBJ1-2; D is perhaps TRBD1 (5 bases). The V gene lost 2 bases and the J gene lost 8 bases, with 15 bases spanning the gap. Per germline, CDR1 MNHNS and CDR2 SASEGT. The CDR3 loop spans 14 amino acids. The CDR3 region has the DNA TGTGCCAGCAGTGAACCGGGACTGACGGGAGGCTACACCTTC. It specifies CASSEPGLTGGYTF.